This record covers a single TCR beta chain. Antigen: not known. Germline CDR1 is SEHNR and CDR2 is FQNEAQ (reference sequence). The CDR3 length is 13 residues. Unmatched junction bases numbered 8, after V lost 5 bases and J lost 9 bases. This sample was included in a study of T-cell reconstitution after alpha-beta-depleted transplantation in children. Study-level findings and limits: Alpha-beta T cells present about two months after transplant were reported to originate from several hundred expanded graft clones.

Unique molecular identifiers were incorporated into the prepared TCRbeta library. TCRdb fed the PCR reads into MiXCR, producing one record per CDR3 protein. The sample has around 450,000 distinct CDR3 sequences, about 40% seen once. Sequences were derived from PBMCs, sampled before TCRalphabeta/CD19-depleted stem cell transplant. This receptor was taken from a girl aged 2 to 10 with aplastic anemia, due to receive a stem cell transplant. The J gene is TRBJ1-1, the V gene TRBV7-9; TRBD1 matches at 8 bases. Here the CDR3 DNA reads TGTGCCAGCAGCGGGACAGGTTCCCCCCAAGCTTTCTTT. Its protein product is CASSGTGSPQAFF.